Listed below are T cell receptor beta chains from one sample, sequenced in a study of blood T cell repertoires in COVID-19. Sequencing was performed with immunoSEQ multiplex PCR; in TCRdb, only in-frame clones are kept and a portion is missing. In the table there are 100,000 to 150,000 clones, 85% to 90% of which are singletons. Sequencing was performed on peripheral blood. These receptors originate from a woman between 50 and 59 years old with acute or convalescent COVID-19. CDR3s include the opening cysteine and the closing phenylalanine or tryptophan. D genes are given only for firm matches.

j_call | v_call | d_call | cdr3_length | cdr3_aa
TRBJ1-2 | TRBV6-5 | NA | 15 | CASSYARGANYGYTF
TRBJ1-1 | TRBV10-1 | NA | 14 | CASSEPGVSPEAFF
TRBJ1-2 | TRBV19 | NA | 14 | CASSPRGQGYGYTF
TRBJ2-1 | TRBV7-2 | TRBD2 | 14 | CASSFSGRVYEQFF
TRBJ2-7 | TRBV6-2/TRBV6-3 | TRBD2 | 15 | CASSPGFSGSDEQYF
TRBJ1-3 | TRBV18 | TRBD1 | 17 | CASSTRQQGKRGNTIYF
TRBJ1-5 | TRBV6-2/TRBV6-3 | NA | 15 | CASSYNGGGNQPQHF
TRBJ1-1 | TRBV7-9 | NA | 13 | CASSGRVASGAFF
TRBJ2-6 | TRBV5-1 | TRBD1 | 17 | CASSGRDSISGANVLTF
TRBJ2-1 | TRBV19 | NA | 14 | CASRRGGTYNEQFF
TRBJ2-1 | TRBV11-3 | NA | 15 | CASSLGRSAFGEQFF
TRBJ2-3 | TRBV2 | TRBD1 | 16 | CASSPLGTASTDTQYF
TRBJ2-1 | TRBV6-5 | TRBD2 | 15 | CASSYSSGSYNEQFF
TRBJ1-1 | TRBV12-2 | NA | 14 | CASRRTGGDTEAFF
TRBJ2-1 | TRBV7-2 | TRBD2 | 16 | CASSQAGTSGSLEQFF
TRBJ2-7 | TRBV30 | NA | 12 | CAWSVQEGEQYF
TRBJ2-2 | TRBV27 | TRBD2 | 17 | CASSFLAGDENTGELFF
TRBJ1-3 | TRBV3-1/TRBV3-2 | NA | 16 | CASSQVIGEAGNTIYF
TRBJ2-1 | TRBV30 | TRBD2 | 14 | CAWRGSGGYNEQFF
TRBJ2-5 | TRBV5-4 | NA | 15 | CASSLEWELGETQYF
TRBJ2-3 | TRBV5-1 | NA | 16 | CASSSSIGTSTDTQYF
TRBJ1-1 | TRBV14 | NA | 13 | CASSQQGNTEAFF
TRBJ2-7 | TRBV2 | NA | 13 | CASSDTRYHEQYF
TRBJ1-5 | TRBV6-5 | NA | 13 | CASRRDSIQPQHF
TRBJ1-1 | TRBV30 | NA | 15 | CAWSVWRKTNTEAFF
TRBJ2-7 | TRBV5-1 | NA | 15 | CASSLGTGSSYEQYF
TRBJ1-2 | TRBV5-5 | TRBD1 | 14 | CASSVRTGAYGYTF
TRBJ2-3 | TRBV6-2/TRBV6-3 | NA | 16 | CASSYSVAGPPDTQYF
TRBJ2-7 | TRBV2 | TRBD2 | 14 | CASGQWSGEGEQYF
TRBJ2-6 | TRBV6-6 | TRBD2 | 20 | CASSPLRAGGVGKGANVLTF
TRBJ2-3 | TRBV6-2/TRBV6-3 | TRBD2 | 16 | CASSYKLAGRTDTQYF
TRBJ1-4 | TRBV5-1 | NA | 16 | CASRFRWGATNEKLFF
TRBJ1-5 | TRBV2 | TRBD1 | 15 | CASSEGQGGNQPQHF
TRBJ2-7 | TRBV12-3/TRBV12-4 | NA | 13 | CASSFGRNYEQYF
TRBJ1-1 | TRBV7-9 | NA | 17 | CASSFSRQYTVNTEAFF
TRBJ2-1 | TRBV6-5 | NA | 15 | CASSYLTGTYNEQFF
TRBJ2-3 | TRBV19 | TRBD2 | 21 | CASSRDRGSGLAGGGTDTQYF
TRBJ2-3 | TRBV6-2/TRBV6-3 | TRBD2 | 15 | CASSYRRGVTDTQYF
TRBJ2-7 | TRBV6-2/TRBV6-3 | NA | 14 | CASSSNTGSYEQYF
TRBJ2-7 | TRBV18 | TRBD2 | 16 | CASSRDSGSGGYEQYF
TRBJ1-1 | TRBV6-2/TRBV6-3 | NA | 14 | CASTPGVMNTEAFF
TRBJ2-1 | TRBV11-2 | TRBD1 | 16 | CASSSDPGQTYNEQFF
TRBJ2-5 | TRBV9 | TRBD2 | 18 | CASSVGPLGGTRGETQYF
TRBJ2-7 | TRBV4-1 | TRBD2 | 15 | CASSQGLAGLYEQYF
TRBJ1-1 | TRBV18 | TRBD1 | 13 | CASSRGQVTEAFF
TRBJ1-1 | TRBV10-2 | NA | 16 | CASRTIKGHPNTEAFF
TRBJ1-1 | TRBV14 | NA | 14 | CASSQVGQGTEAFF